This is a list of T cell receptor beta chains from one sample in a study of identifying expanded T cells in peripheral blood. Measured with immunoSEQ multiplex PCR; TCRdb has only the in-frame clones, and not every one. Seen here are some 130,000 clones, 65% to 90% observed once, and the top ten hold roughly 7.9%. The specimen was blood. The receptors derive from a person aged 18 to 75 in good health. The CDR3 runs from the conserved cysteine through the conserved F or W. Each record gives: D gene, clone size, J gene, V gene, CDR3 DNA, CDR3 protein. The D gene is left open where the match is weak. Size tells how often a clone was seen (once, few, many) or the class of an expanded clone, and some rows leave it out.

d_call: TRBD2
clone_size: .
j_call: TRBJ2-5
v_call: TRBV7-9
cdr3_nt: TGTGCCAGCAGCTTGGGCGGGGGGGCCGTGGAGACCCAGTACTTC
cdr3_aa: CASSLGGGAVETQYF

d_call: .
clone_size: .
j_call: TRBJ2-7
v_call: TRBV11-2
cdr3_nt: TGTGCCAGCAGCTTAGTTTTCGGTTACGAGCAGTACTTC
cdr3_aa: CASSLVFGYEQYF

d_call: .
clone_size: .
j_call: TRBJ2-7
v_call: TRBV4-1
cdr3_nt: TGCGCCAGCAGCCAAGCCGGCAACCCCCACGAGCAGTACTTC
cdr3_aa: CASSQAGNPHEQYF

d_call: TRBD2
clone_size: .
j_call: TRBJ2-1
v_call: TRBV4-2
cdr3_nt: TGTGCCAGCAGCCCGTTGGGGACTAGCGTAAATGAGCAGTTCTTC
cdr3_aa: CASSPLGTSVNEQFF

d_call: TRBD1
clone_size: .
j_call: TRBJ1-4
v_call: TRBV25-1
cdr3_nt: TGTGCCAGCAGTGATCAGGGGGCTTCAACTAATGAAAAACTGTTTTTT
cdr3_aa: CASSDQGASTNEKLFF

d_call: .
clone_size: .
j_call: TRBJ2-7
v_call: TRBV6-4
cdr3_nt: TGTGCCAGCAGCGACTTCTACGAGCAGTACTTC
cdr3_aa: CASSDFYEQYF

d_call: .
clone_size: .
j_call: TRBJ2-6
v_call: TRBV28
cdr3_nt: TGTGCCAGCAGTTTAGGGAGCTCTGGGGCCAACGTCCTGACTTTC
cdr3_aa: CASSLGSSGANVLTF

d_call: TRBD1
clone_size: .
j_call: TRBJ1-6
v_call: TRBV7-2
cdr3_nt: TGTGCCAGCAGCTACGACAGGGGGCCCCTCCACTTT
cdr3_aa: CASSYDRGPLHF

d_call: .
clone_size: .
j_call: TRBJ2-4
v_call: TRBV7-2
cdr3_nt: TGTGCCAGCAGCTCCCCGGTAGCCAAAAACATTCAGTACTTC
cdr3_aa: CASSSPVAKNIQYF

d_call: TRBD2
clone_size: .
j_call: TRBJ2-1
v_call: TRBV6-1
cdr3_nt: TGTGCCTCCCGGGGGGTGTACAATGAGCAGTTCTTC
cdr3_aa: CASRGVYNEQFF

d_call: .
clone_size: .
j_call: TRBJ2-7
v_call: TRBV27
cdr3_nt: TGTGCCAGCGGGGGTTTGGAGACACACTCCTACGAGCAGTACTTC
cdr3_aa: CASGGLETHSYEQYF

d_call: TRBD1
clone_size: .
j_call: TRBJ2-7
v_call: TRBV18
cdr3_nt: TGTGCCAGCTCACCACTTACAGGGGGGCGATACTACGAGCAGTACTTC
cdr3_aa: CASSPLTGGRYYEQYF

d_call: .
clone_size: .
j_call: TRBJ1-1
v_call: TRBV6-5
cdr3_nt: TGTGCCAGCAGTTCTGGCCCCTTTCAGACTGAAGCTTTCTTT
cdr3_aa: CASSSGPFQTEAFF

d_call: .
clone_size: .
j_call: TRBJ2-3
v_call: TRBV2
cdr3_nt: TGTGCCAGCAGTGAACGGGGGCTCTCCACAGATACGCAGTATTTT
cdr3_aa: CASSERGLSTDTQYF

d_call: .
clone_size: .
j_call: TRBJ1-1
v_call: TRBV18
cdr3_nt: TGTGCCAGCTCACCTCCCTCCCAGGGCATGACTTTCTTT
cdr3_aa: CASSPPSQGMTFF

d_call: .
clone_size: .
j_call: TRBJ2-7
v_call: TRBV18
cdr3_nt: TGTGCCAGCTCACCACCGACCACAGGACCCAAGGGCGAGCAGTACTTC
cdr3_aa: CASSPPTTGPKGEQYF

d_call: TRBD2
clone_size: .
j_call: TRBJ2-7
v_call: TRBV10-3
cdr3_nt: TGTGCCATCAGTGACGGGCGGGGGGGGGACGAGCAGTACTTC
cdr3_aa: CAISDGRGGDEQYF

d_call: .
clone_size: once
j_call: TRBJ2-6
v_call: TRBV7-3
cdr3_nt: TGTGCCAGCAGCTTACGGAGGGCTGGGGCCAACGTCCTGACTTTC
cdr3_aa: CASSLRRAGANVLTF

d_call: .
clone_size: .
j_call: TRBJ1-5
v_call: TRBV25-1
cdr3_nt: TGTGCCAGACTGAGGGACAACGATAGCAATCAGCCCCAGCATTTT
cdr3_aa: CARLRDNDSNQPQHF

d_call: TRBD1
clone_size: .
j_call: TRBJ2-3
v_call: TRBV19
cdr3_nt: TGTGCCAGTAGGACCTCTACAGGGGGCCCCGATACGCAGTATTTT
cdr3_aa: CASRTSTGGPDTQYF

d_call: .
clone_size: .
j_call: TRBJ2-4
v_call: TRBV5-4
cdr3_nt: TGTGCCAGCAGCTTGTCCATAGGACAGCTTCTAGCCAAAAACATTCAGTACTTC
cdr3_aa: CASSLSIGQLLAKNIQYF

d_call: TRBD2
clone_size: .
j_call: TRBJ2-1
v_call: TRBV7-9
cdr3_nt: TGTGCCAGCAGCCCGACTAGCCACAATGAGCAGTTCTTC
cdr3_aa: CASSPTSHNEQFF

d_call: .
clone_size: .
j_call: TRBJ1-1
v_call: TRBV5-6
cdr3_nt: TGTGCCAGCAGCTTGAACACTGAAGCTTTCTTT
cdr3_aa: CASSLNTEAFF

d_call: TRBD1
clone_size: .
j_call: TRBJ1-1
v_call: TRBV10-2
cdr3_nt: TGCGCCAGCAGCAGACAGGGAGACACTGAAGCTTTCTTT
cdr3_aa: CASSRQGDTEAFF

d_call: .
clone_size: .
j_call: TRBJ2-5
v_call: TRBV5-4
cdr3_nt: TGTGCCAGCAGCGGGCCAGTAGGGGAGACCCAGTACTTC
cdr3_aa: CASSGPVGETQYF

d_call: TRBD1
clone_size: .
j_call: TRBJ2-7
v_call: TRBV5-1
cdr3_nt: TGCGCCAGCAGCTTAGCCGGACGGACAGGGGTGGAGCAGTACTTC
cdr3_aa: CASSLAGRTGVEQYF

d_call: TRBD1
clone_size: .
j_call: TRBJ1-4
v_call: TRBV15
cdr3_nt: TGTGCCACCAGCAGAGAGAGGGGCGCCGGGACAGGGGGTAAAAAGGCTAATGAAAAACTGTTTTTT
cdr3_aa: CATSRERGAGTGGKKANEKLFF

d_call: .
clone_size: .
j_call: TRBJ1-1
v_call: TRBV11-2
cdr3_nt: TGTGCCAGCAGCTATTCCAGACAGGCTCTAAACACTGAAGCTTTCTTT
cdr3_aa: CASSYSRQALNTEAFF

d_call: .
clone_size: .
j_call: TRBJ1-4
v_call: TRBV5-4
cdr3_nt: TGTGCCAGCAGCTTACAGGGACAAAGTGAAAAACTGTTTTTT
cdr3_aa: CASSLQGQSEKLFF

d_call: .
clone_size: .
j_call: TRBJ1-2
v_call: TRBV6-1
cdr3_nt: TGTGCCAGCAGTGAACTACGGACATTTGAGAACTATGGCTACACCTTC
cdr3_aa: CASSELRTFENYGYTF

d_call: TRBD2
clone_size: .
j_call: TRBJ2-1
v_call: TRBV9
cdr3_nt: TGTGCCAGCAGCGGGAGCGGGGGGGTTAGGGATGAGCAGTTCTTC
cdr3_aa: CASSGSGGVRDEQFF

d_call: .
clone_size: .
j_call: TRBJ2-1
v_call: TRBV7-6
cdr3_nt: TGTGCCAGCAGCACTCACAATGAGCAGTTCTTC
cdr3_aa: CASSTHNEQFF

d_call: .
clone_size: many
j_call: TRBJ1-1
v_call: TRBV7-2
cdr3_nt: TGTGCCAGCAGCTTAGGTGCTAACACTGAAGCTTTCTTT
cdr3_aa: CASSLGANTEAFF

d_call: .
clone_size: .
j_call: TRBJ1-2
v_call: TRBV6-5
cdr3_nt: TGTGCCAGCAGTTCCCCGGCTTCCACCTTGGACGGCTACACCTTC
cdr3_aa: CASSSPASTLDGYTF

d_call: TRBD1
clone_size: few
j_call: TRBJ1-2
v_call: TRBV7-9
cdr3_nt: TGTGCCAGCAGCTTAACCTCACAGGGGGATGCCTATGGCTACACCTTC
cdr3_aa: CASSLTSQGDAYGYTF

d_call: .
clone_size: .
j_call: TRBJ2-7
v_call: TRBV7-2
cdr3_nt: TGTGCCAGCAGTCCGCAGCGGGACAGGCTTACCTACGAGCAGTACTTC
cdr3_aa: CASSPQRDRLTYEQYF